The 17 T cell receptor beta chains below were found in one sample sequenced in a study of blood T cells in healthy people across ages. The second PCR ran roughly 6 to 12 cycles with a sample-barcoded 5' primer and J-beta primers. In TCRdb, the 5' RACE reads were re-called with MiXCR into one record per CDR3 protein. The table lists more than 1.4 million distinct CDR3 sequences, roughly 45% of them singletons, with roughly 7.7% in the top ten. Sample: blood. The receptors originated from a woman aged 18-29 years in good health.

This clonotype was seen only a few times. The chain couples TRBV29-1 to TRBJ1-1; unclear D gene. The CDR3 is 11 amino acids. Germline CDR1 is SQVTM and CDR2 is ANQGSEA. V was pared by 3 bases and J by 6 bases, with 8 bases between. The CDR3 bases are TGCAGCGTTGATGGTGGTCCTGAAGCTTTCTTT. Its translation is CSVDGGPEAFF. The whole variable domain, remainder taken from reference TRBV29-1 and TRBJ1-1, is SAVISQKPSRDICQRGTSLTIQCQVDSQVTMMFWYRQQPGQSLTLIATANQGSEATYESGFVIDKFPISRPNLTFSTLTVSNMSPEDSSIYLCSVDGGPEAFFGQGTRLTVV.

The chain has TRBV29-1 and TRBJ2-7, with D hard to call. There are 11 residues in the CDR3. Germline V gene lookup returns CDR1 SQVTM and CDR2 ANQGSEA. Deletions cut 7 bases from V and 4 bases from J, with 11 bases between. The CDR3 loop is CSGVVLYEQYF. DNA for the CDR3: TGCAGCGGTGTCGTTTTATACGAGCAGTACTTC.

This sequence joins TRBV15 and TRBJ2-7, with D possibly being TRBD1 (6 bases). V lost 0 bases to trimming and J lost 4 bases, with 10 bases between them. The germline CDR1 and CDR2 sequences are LNHNV and YYDKDF (reference sequence). The CDR3 is 14 amino acids. CDR3 region: CATSREGTLYEQYF. The CDR3 nucleotides are TGTGCCACCAGCAGAGAGGGGACACTGTACGAGCAGTACTTC.

This clonotype turned up a few times. The chain employs TRBV7-2 and TRBJ2-4, with TRBD1 as a possible D gene (5 bases). Trimming took 1 base from V and 4 from J, leaving 17 bases between them. The CDR3 consists of 17 residues. Germline CDR1 SGHTA, CDR2 FQGNSA. CDR3 protein: CASSLDKTEAIKNIQYF. CDR3 in DNA: TGTGCCAGCAGCTTAGATAAGACAGAAGCTATAAAAAACATTCAGTACTTC.

V gene TRBV5-1 combines with J gene TRBJ2-7, with 8 positions matching TRBD1. The J segment lost 4 bases and the V segment lost 0 bases, leaving 9 bases of the junction unmatched. From germline, CDR1 is SGHRS and CDR2 YFSETQ. The CDR3 loop spans 16 amino acids. The CDR3 reads CASSLADRAGGYEQYF. The CDR3 DNA is TGCGCCAGCAGCTTGGCGGACAGGGCCGGAGGGTACGAGCAGTACTTC.

The CDR3 sequence: CASSLRQSTGELFF. In DNA, the CDR3 is TGTGCCAGCAGTCTAAGACAGAGCACCGGGGAGCTGTTTTTT. V usage is TRBV27 and J usage is TRBJ2-2, with a weak D call TRBD1 (5 bases). V gave up 5 bases and J gave up 4 bases, with 11 bases separating them. This CDR3 is 14 amino acids long. Germline values: CDR1 MNHEY, CDR2 SMNVEV (reference sequence).

The chain recombines TRBV12-5 with TRBJ2-1, with 9 positions matching TRBD2. Germline V gives CDR1 LGHNT, CDR2 FRNRAP. The CDR3 is 16 amino acids. Germline trimming cut 2 bases from V and 7 bases from J; bases unmatched to any gene: 9. The CDR3 here is CASGLRRTSAGNEQFF. The CDR3 bases are TGTGCTAGTGGTTTGCGACGGACTAGCGCGGGGAATGAGCAGTTCTTC.

V and J are TRBV28 and TRBJ2-2; D possibly corresponds to TRBD1 (5 bases). The V end was cut by 6 bases, the J end by 2 bases, with 10 bases between. The CDR3 has 14 residues. Germline CDR1 reads MDHEN; CDR2 reads SYDVKM. The CDR3 sequence: CASRPDRNTGELFF. CDR3 DNA: TGTGCCAGCAGGCCCGACAGAAACACCGGGGAGCTGTTTTTT.

The V and J genes are TRBV28 and TRBJ2-7, with 9 bases matching TRBD2. CDR1 MDHEN and CDR2 SYDVKM come from the germline V gene. With 3 bases clipped from V and 7 bases from J, the junction kept 7 bases outside the gene matches. The length of the CDR3 is 14 residues. CDR3 sequence (DNA): TGTGCCAGCAGTTTTACCGCGGGGGGGTATGAGCAGTACTTC. This gives the protein CASSFTAGGYEQYF.

To note about this clonotype: At one boundary the junction diverges from the germline segment, which might be a read error. The V gene is TRBV29-1, the J gene TRBJ1-1; the D gene is possibly TRBD1 (6 bases). This CDR3 comprises 15 residues. From germline, CDR1 is SQVTM and CDR2 ANQGSEA. CDR3 coding DNA: TGCAGAGTTGGAACAGGGACCATAATGGACACTGAAGCTTTCTTT. It specifies CRVGTGTIMDTEAFF.

The V call is TRBV20-1, the J call TRBJ1-4; D is unresolved. CDR3 size: 11 residues. V lost 6 bases to trimming and J lost 10 bases, with 12 bases between them. CDR1 is DFQATT, CDR2 SNEGSKA, per germline (reference sequence). Written as DNA, the CDR3 is TGCAGTGCATCGGCGGACCTAAAACTGTTTTTT. It is translated as CSASADLKLFF.

V is TRBV29-1 and J is TRBJ2-1; possibly TRBD1 for D (6 bases). Germline V gene lookup returns CDR1 SQVTM and CDR2 ANQGSEA. The CDR3 spans 15 residues. Trimming took off 3 bases at V and 0 bases at J, with 12 bases between the two ends. The DNA of the CDR3 is TGCAGCGTTGATTGGACAGACAGCTCCTACAATGAGCAGTTCTTC. It yields the protein CSVDWTDSSYNEQFF.

The J gene is TRBJ1-2, the V gene TRBV20-1; possibly TRBD1 for D (6 bases). V was trimmed by 2 bases and J by 3 bases, leaving 28 bases between them. Germline assignment: CDR1 DFQATT and CDR2 SNEGSKA (reference sequence). The CDR3 contains 19 residues. The CDR3 loop is CSARSPSGEADRKYYGYTF. The CDR3 DNA follows: TGCAGTGCTAGAAGTCCCTCCGGGGAGGCGGACAGAAAATACTATGGCTACACCTTC.

This clonotype has a handful of counts. This rearrangement joins TRBV25-1 to TRBJ1-6; 9 bases line up with TRBD1. The CDR3 sequence is 15 residues long. From germline, CDR1 is MGHDK and CDR2 SYGVNS. Trimming cost V 2 bases and J 10 bases; bases outside gene matches: 6. This chain's CDR3 is CASSENLGTGSPLHF. CDR3 in DNA: TGTGCCAGCAGTGAAAATTTGGGGACAGGGTCACCCCTCCACTTT.

The rearrangement joins TRBV29-1 to TRBJ2-7; TRBD1 is a possible D gene (6 bases). The V and J ends lost 3 bases and 7 bases respectively, with 13 bases between them. Germline assignment: CDR1 SQVTM and CDR2 ANQGSEA. The CDR3 covers 12 residues. This chain's CDR3 is CSVEVTGREQYF. In nucleotides, the CDR3 is TGCAGCGTTGAGGTTACAGGGCGGGAGCAGTACTTC.

As for this clonotype: This could be a read error, since a much larger clone is one nucleotide away. This rearrangement joins TRBV27 to TRBJ2-1, with D possibly called TRBD1 or TRBD2 (5 bases each). Germline V gene lookup returns CDR1 MNHEY and CDR2 SMNVEV (reference sequence). Trimming left V 5 bases short and J 8 bases short, with 10 bases between. The CDR3 loop spans 12 amino acids. The CDR3 is CASSPQGHEQFF. The CDR3 DNA reads TGTGCCAGCAGTCCTCAGGGACATGAGCAGTTCTTC.

This clonotype was seen more than once but under ten times. The gene calls are TRBV6-2 or TRBV6-3 and TRBJ2-1; 7 bases align to TRBD1. CDR3 size: 16 residues. V was pared by 6 bases and J by 0 bases, with 8 bases of the junction left unmatched. Looked up from germline, CDR1 is MNHEY and CDR2 is SVGEGT. CDR3 amino acids: CASRPTGSGSYNEQFF. CDR3 sequence (DNA): TGTGCCAGCAGACCGACAGGGTCCGGCTCCTACAATGAGCAGTTCTTC.